These 20 T cell receptor beta chains originate from one sample sequenced in a study of cytomegalovirus exposure and HLA in healthy donors. The PCR had 60 Vbeta and 13 Jbeta primers. Only in-frame clones appear in the TCRdb table, and some are missing; sequencing was by immunoSEQ multiplex PCR. The sample has roughly 67,000 clones; 78% are singletons. Material for sequencing was PBMCs. Receptors originate from a man aged 40-49 years in good health and CMV-seronegative.

The V and J genes are TRBV5-6 and TRBJ2-7; no clear D. The CDR3 sequence is 14 residues long. CDR1 SGHDT and CDR2 YYEEEE come from the germline V gene. Trimming removed 0 bases from V and 2 bases from J, with 9 bases in between. The CDR3 is CASSLGSRTYEQYF. The CDR3 DNA reads as TGTGCCAGCAGCTTGGGTTCGAGAACCTACGAGCAGTACTTC.

The rearrangement links TRBV19 to TRBJ2-7; perhaps TRBD2 as D (5 bases). The V end was cut by 7 bases, the J end by 2 bases, with 18 bases between. Germline V gene lookup returns CDR1 LNHDA and CDR2 SQIVND (reference sequence). The CDR3 contains 15 residues. The chain's CDR3 is CASMDASAGPYEQYF. The CDR3 DNA sequence: TGTGCCAGTATGGACGCCTCCGCGGGCCCCTACGAGCAGTACTTC. Full variable domain (missing parts from reference TRBV19 and TRBJ2-7): DGGITQSPKYLFRKEGQNVTLSCEQNLNHDAMYWYRQDPGQGLRLIYYSQIVNDFQKGDIAEGYSVSREKKESFPLTVTSAQKNPTAFYLCASMDASAGPYEQYFGPGTRLTVT.

The V and J genes are TRBV6-1 and TRBJ2-1; perhaps TRBD1 as D (6 bases). Between the trimmed V and J ends, which lost 7 bases and 5 bases, there was a span of 18 bases. Germline V gene sequence: CDR1 MNHNS, CDR2 SASEGT. The CDR3 is 15 residues long. DNA of the CDR3: TGTGCCAGCACCCCCGGGACAAGGCCCAACAATGAGCAGTTCTTC. This codes for CASTPGTRPNNEQFF.

V and J are TRBV28 and TRBJ2-7; 12 bases match TRBD2. The CDR3 runs to 18 residues. V lost 3 bases and J lost 1; bases outside the gene matches: 10. CDR1 and CDR2 from the germline V gene are MDHEN and SYDVKM. DNA of the CDR3: TGTGCCAGCAGTTTTAGCAGGATTGGACTAGCGGGGTCCTACGAGCAGTACTTC. This gives the protein CASSFSRIGLAGSYEQYF.

The chain carries TRBV4-1 and TRBJ2-5, with no clear D. Trimming left V 0 bases short and J 3 bases short, with 5 bases between. Germline V gene sequence: CDR1 MGHRA, CDR2 YSYEKL. The CDR3 covers 13 residues. CDR3 nucleotide sequence: TGCGCCAGCAGCCAAGATTCAGAAGAGACCCAGTACTTC. It codes for CASSQDSEETQYF.

The gene calls are TRBV6-5 and TRBJ1-1, with D perhaps matching TRBD1 (6 bases). V lost 4 bases to trimming and J lost 10 bases, with 16 bases between them. In germline, CDR1 is MNHEY, CDR2 SVGAGI. The CDR3 has 13 residues. The CDR3 here is CASSSRGAGRAFF. As DNA, the CDR3 is TGTGCCAGCAGTTCCCGGGGGGCAGGCAGAGCTTTCTTT.

The chain links TRBV7-6 to TRBJ1-2, with a weak D call TRBD1 (6 bases). Germline lookup yields CDR1 SGHVS and CDR2 FNYEAQ. The V gene lost 5 bases and the J gene lost 1 base, with 14 bases spanning the gap. The CDR3 contains 15 residues. The CDR3 region has the DNA TGTGCCAGCAGCGCTTTCAGGACAGATAACTATGGCTACACCTTC. This codes for CASSAFRTDNYGYTF.

Only one count was recorded for this clone. The V call is TRBV4-1, the J call TRBJ1-6; no reliable D call. The V end was cut by 0 bases, the J end by 8 bases, with 5 bases between. This CDR3 has 13 amino acids. The germline gives CDR1 MGHRA, CDR2 YSYEKL. The CDR3 region has the DNA TGCGCCAGCAGCCAAGATCGGTATTCACCCCTCCACTTT. It specifies CASSQDRYSPLHF.

J is TRBJ2-7 and V is TRBV5-1; 9 positions agree with TRBD1. The CDR3 is 15 amino acids. In germline, CDR1 is SGHRS, CDR2 YFSETQ. With V trimmed by 4 bases and J by 6 bases, 11 bases remained unmatched. Here the CDR3 reads CASSVTPGQGFEQYF. CDR3 coding DNA: TGCGCCAGCAGCGTGACCCCGGGACAGGGCTTCGAGCAGTACTTC.

Notes on this clone: This specimen includes other DNA sequences encoding the same CDR3. The chain carries TRBV18 and TRBJ1-2, with D possibly TRBD1 on 6 matching bases. V was clipped by 6 bases and J by 2 bases, with 10 bases between them. Germline V gene lookup returns CDR1 KGHSH and CDR2 LQKENI. The CDR3 consists of 13 residues. DNA for the CDR3: TGTGCCAGCTCGCCGGACAGCAACTATGGCTACACCTTC. This gives the protein CASSPDSNYGYTF.

V and J are TRBV6-5 and TRBJ1-2; D is unresolved. Germline CDR1 reads MNHEY; CDR2 reads SVGAGI. With 8 bases removed from V and 6 bases from J, the gap between germline ends came to 13 bases. The CDR3 is 12 amino acids. CDR3 nucleotides: TGTGCCAGCGGCTACGGGAGGGATGGCTACACCTTC. Its translation is CASGYGRDGYTF.

The CDR3 spells CASSLDGRAAKLATDTQYF. DNA of the CDR3: TGCGCCAGCAGCTTGGATGGGAGAGCGGCGAAATTAGCGACAGATACGCAGTATTTT. The chain carries TRBV5-1 and TRBJ2-3; D is perhaps TRBD2 (5 bases). The CDR3 runs to 19 residues. CDR1 and CDR2 from the germline V gene are SGHRS and YFSETQ. V was clipped by 0 bases and J by 3 bases, with 23 bases between them. The complete variable domain, with remaining parts taken from reference TRBV5-1 and TRBJ2-3, reads KAGVTQTPRYLIKTRGQQVTLSCSPISGHRSVSWYQQTPGQGLQFLFEYFSETQRNKGNFPGRFSGRQFSNSRSEMNVSTLELGDSALYLCASSLDGRAAKLATDTQYFGPGTRLTVL.

The V and J genes are TRBV5-5 and TRBJ2-3; 9 nucleotides agree with TRBD2. Germline V gene sequence: CDR1 SGHKS, CDR2 YYEKEE (reference sequence). V shed 0 bases and J 12 bases; nucleotides not matched to a gene: 8. This CDR3 is 14 amino acids long. The CDR3 loop is CASSLASGALGQYF. CDR3 bases: TGTGCCAGCAGCTTGGCTAGCGGGGCCCTCGGTCAGTATTTT.

The rearrangement links TRBV7-6 to TRBJ1-4; D not certain. The CDR3 contains 13 residues. V gave up 9 bases and J gave up 4 bases, with 12 bases separating them. Germline lookup yields CDR1 SGHVS and CDR2 FNYEAQ. The CDR3 DNA reads TGTGCCAGTTCGGTTACGGGTAATGAAAAACTGTTTTTT. Its protein is CASSVTGNEKLFF.

The rearrangement joins TRBV6-5 to TRBJ1-2, with D tentatively TRBD1 (6 bases). V was trimmed by 5 bases and J by 9 bases, leaving 10 bases between them. Germline V lookup: CDR1 MNHEY, CDR2 SVGAGI. This CDR3 spans 11 amino acids. CDR3 loop: CASSTGMRYTF. The CDR3, as DNA: TGTGCCAGCAGTACAGGGATGCGCTACACCTTC.

V is TRBV7-6 and J is TRBJ1-6; 8 bases align to TRBD1. J gave up 7 bases and V 4 bases, and 6 bases lay outside the gene matches. CDR1 SGHVS and CDR2 FNYEAQ come from the germline V gene. This CDR3 region has 15 residues. CDR3 nucleotide sequence: TGTGCCAGCAGCTCGCGGACAGGGATGAATTCACCCCTCCACTTT. Amino acids: CASSSRTGMNSPLHF.

This clone was recorded once. The J gene is TRBJ1-1, the V gene TRBV19; 7 nucleotides line up with TRBD1. The germline CDR1 and CDR2 sequences are LNHDA and SQIVND (reference sequence). V was clipped by 7 bases and J by 2 bases; unmatched bases: 7. This CDR3 is built from 14 residues. In DNA form, the CDR3 reads TGTGCCAGTACCCGGACAGGTCTAAACACTGAAGCTTTCTTT. It specifies CASTRTGLNTEAFF.

The chain recombines TRBV2 with TRBJ2-5; D is possibly TRBD2 (5 bases). In germline, CDR1 is SNHLY, CDR2 FYNNEI. This CDR3 has 14 amino acids. Between the trimmed V and J ends, which lost 4 bases and 2 bases, there was a span of 11 bases. CDR3 region: CASSAGRSQETQYF. The CDR3 DNA reads as TGTGCCAGCAGTGCGGGAAGAAGTCAAGAGACCCAGTACTTC. The full variable domain, its missing parts supplied by reference TRBV2 and TRBJ2-5, is EPEVTQTPSHQVTQMGQEVILRCVPISNHLYFYWYRQILGQKVEFLVSFYNNEISEKSEIFDDQFSVERPDGSNFTLKIRSTKLEDSAMYFCASSAGRSQETQYFGPGTRLLVL.

This chain's CDR3 is CASSSRQGAGEKLFF. The DNA of the CDR3 is TGTGCCAGCAGCTCGCGACAGGGGGCAGGGGAAAAACTGTTTTTT. This sequence joins TRBV5-4 and TRBJ1-4, with 10 nucleotides matching TRBD1. The CDR3 runs to 15 residues. Germline values: CDR1 SGHNT, CDR2 YYREEE (reference sequence). Trimming took 3 bases from V and 8 from J; bases not matched to a gene: 7.

The rearrangement uses TRBV18 and TRBJ2-5, with 7 bases identical to TRBD2. The CDR3 covers 13 residues. CDR1 and CDR2 (germline): KGHSH, LQKENI. After removal of 2 bases from V and 5 bases from J, the junction contained 2 bases not matched to a gene. The chain's CDR3 is CASSPWGGETQYF. In DNA, the CDR3 is TGTGCCAGCTCACCATGGGGAGGGGAGACCCAGTACTTC.